This entry features one T cell receptor (beta chain) sequence. The CDR3 has 13 amino acids. Deletions cut 6 bases from V and 6 bases from J, with 14 bases between. Germline V gene data show CDR1 as MNHEY and CDR2 as SVGEGT. This specimen belongs to a study of T cell responses to AZD1222 COVID-19 vaccine. TCRdb's copy holds only in-frame clones and misses some; the assay was immunoSEQ multiplex PCR. In the table there are roughly 120,000 clones, roughly 87% of which are singletons. This clonotype was obtained from an adult in good health. The chain has TRBV6-2 or TRBV6-3 and TRBJ1-2, with a tentative D call TRBD1 (6 bases). Sequenced here: peripheral blood, sampled on day 0 of AZD1222 vaccination. The CDR3: CASSPGPGDGYTF. For the CDR3, the DNA is TGTGCCAGCAGCCCGGGGCCAGGGGATGGCTACACCTTC.